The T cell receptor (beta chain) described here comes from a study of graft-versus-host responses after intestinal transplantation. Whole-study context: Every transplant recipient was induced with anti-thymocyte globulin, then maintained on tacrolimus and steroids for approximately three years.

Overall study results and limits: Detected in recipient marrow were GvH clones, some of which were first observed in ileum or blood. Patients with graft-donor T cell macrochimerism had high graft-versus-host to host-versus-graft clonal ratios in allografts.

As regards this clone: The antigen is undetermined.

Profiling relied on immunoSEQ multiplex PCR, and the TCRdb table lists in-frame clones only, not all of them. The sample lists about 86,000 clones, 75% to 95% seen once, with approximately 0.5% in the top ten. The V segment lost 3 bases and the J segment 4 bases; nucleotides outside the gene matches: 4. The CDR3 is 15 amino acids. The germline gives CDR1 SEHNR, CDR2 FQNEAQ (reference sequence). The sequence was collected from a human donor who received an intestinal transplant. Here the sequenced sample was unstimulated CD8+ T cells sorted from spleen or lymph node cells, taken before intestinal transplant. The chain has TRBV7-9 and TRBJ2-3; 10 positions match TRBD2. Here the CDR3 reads CASSFSLAGSDTQYF. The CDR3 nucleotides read TGTGCCAGCAGCTTCTCACTAGCGGGATCAGATACGCAGTATTTT.